The 9 T cell receptor beta chains below all came from one sample that was sequenced in a study of T cells in Graves' hyperthyroidism and ophthalmopathy. TCR beta CDR3 regions were amplified from RNA. Using the HTBI primer set, a first-round RT-PCR was run on the TCR CDR3. TCRdb re-called the multiplex PCR reads through MiXCR, storing one row per CDR3 protein. The sample lists around 700,000 distinct CDR3 sequences; approximately 19% were seen once. The specimen sequenced was blood. The receptors derive from a woman between 50 and 59 years old with Graves' hyperthyroidism that later progressed to Graves' ophthalmopathy.

This clonotype was seen repeatedly, ten times or more. The V call is TRBV4-1, the J call TRBJ1-1, with D tentatively TRBD1 (5 bases). The CDR3 has 16 residues. The V gene's germline CDR1 is MGHRA and CDR2 YSYEKL. V was cut by 4 bases and J by 0 bases, with 15 bases left in between. The CDR3 reads CASSPSWGRMNTEAFF. The CDR3 DNA follows: TGCGCCAGCAGCCCCTCATGGGGACGGATGAACACTGAAGCTTTCTTT.

A few counts support this clonotype. CDR3 amino acids: CASGQPDRGNQPQHF. Written as DNA, the CDR3 is TGTGCCAGCGGCCAACCGGACAGGGGGAATCAGCCCCAGCATTTT. J is TRBJ1-5 and V is TRBV6-1; TRBD1 matches at 10 bases. CDR3 length: 15 residues. Unmatched junction bases numbered 8, after V lost 8 bases and J lost 4 bases. Germline V gives CDR1 MNHNS, CDR2 SASEGT.

This clonotype has only a few counts. The rearrangement links TRBV6-1 to TRBJ2-5, with D perhaps TRBD1 or TRBD2 (5 bases each). Per the germline V gene, CDR1 is MNHNS and CDR2 is SASEGT. V was trimmed by 2 bases and J by 7 bases, leaving 14 bases between them. This CDR3 has 14 residues. CDR3 bases: TGTGCCAGCAGTGAAATCCGGGGCCGGGGGACCCAGTACTTC. Protein product: CASSEIRGRGTQYF.

The V call is TRBV5-1, the J call TRBJ2-1; 11 bases are shared with TRBD2. The CDR3 runs to 16 residues. Germline V gene data show CDR1 as SGHRS and CDR2 as YFSETQ. V was pared by 5 bases and J by 2 bases, with 6 bases of the junction left unmatched. The CDR3 is CASRDSSGRTYNEQFF. CDR3 DNA: TGCGCCAGCAGGGATTCTAGCGGGAGGACCTACAATGAGCAGTTCTTC.

This clonotype was observed a handful of times. This sequence joins TRBV10-3 and TRBJ2-5, with D perhaps TRBD2 (6 bases). V was cut by 10 bases and J by 2 bases, with 14 bases left in between. The CDR3 is made up of 13 amino acids. Germline assignment: CDR1 ENHRY and CDR2 SYGVKD. CDR3 in amino acids: CANAGGVQETQYF. The CDR3 DNA is TGTGCCAACGCTGGCGGGGTACAAGAGACCCAGTACTTC.

This clonotype was seen many times. V usage is TRBV20-1 and J usage is TRBJ2-1, with 9 positions matching TRBD2. Germline CDR1 and CDR2: DFQATT and SNEGSKA (reference sequence). The trim removed 1 base at V and 0 bases at J, leaving 10 bases unmatched. This CDR3 comprises 18 residues. The chain's CDR3 is CSARAPAERGASYNEQFF. In nucleotides, the CDR3 is TGCAGTGCTAGAGCACCGGCCGAGCGGGGGGCCTCCTACAATGAGCAGTTCTTC.

The chain couples TRBV15 to TRBJ2-7; D is unclear. Germline V CDR1 and CDR2: LNHNV, YYDKDF (reference sequence). Between the trimmed V and J ends, which lost 3 bases and 0 bases, there was a span of 15 bases. This CDR3 comprises 16 residues. CDR3 nucleotides: TGTGCCACCAGCAGGGGATTATTGGGATCCTCCTACGAGCAGTACTTC. Amino acids: CATSRGLLGSSYEQYF.

Comment on this clonotype: This sequence may be a read error, since a much larger clone differs from it by one base. This chain connects TRBV12-3 or TRBV12-4 to TRBJ1-5, with 8 positions matching TRBD1. The CDR3 has 15 amino acids. CDR3 coding DNA: TGTGTCAGCAGTGCCCGGACAGGGCGAGGGCAGCCCCAGCATTTT. It is translated as CVSSARTGRGQPQHF.

The CDR3: CASSFLTEPREKLFF. The CDR3 nucleotides read TGTGCCAGCAGCTTTTTGACAGAGCCTCGGGAAAAACTGTTTTTT. The chain uses TRBV7-9 and TRBJ1-4; possibly TRBD1 for D (5 bases). With 3 bases removed from V and 8 bases from J, the gap between germline ends came to 16 bases. In germline, CDR1 is SEHNR, CDR2 FQNEAQ (reference sequence). This CDR3 is 15 amino acids long. Based on the CDR3 plus reference TRBV7-9 and TRBJ1-4, the full variable domain is DTGVSQNPRHKITKRGQNVTFRCDPISEHNRLYWYRQTLGQGPEFLTYFQNEAQLEKSRLLSDRFSAERPKGSFSTLEIQRTEQGDSAMYLCASSFLTEPREKLFFGSGTQLSVL.